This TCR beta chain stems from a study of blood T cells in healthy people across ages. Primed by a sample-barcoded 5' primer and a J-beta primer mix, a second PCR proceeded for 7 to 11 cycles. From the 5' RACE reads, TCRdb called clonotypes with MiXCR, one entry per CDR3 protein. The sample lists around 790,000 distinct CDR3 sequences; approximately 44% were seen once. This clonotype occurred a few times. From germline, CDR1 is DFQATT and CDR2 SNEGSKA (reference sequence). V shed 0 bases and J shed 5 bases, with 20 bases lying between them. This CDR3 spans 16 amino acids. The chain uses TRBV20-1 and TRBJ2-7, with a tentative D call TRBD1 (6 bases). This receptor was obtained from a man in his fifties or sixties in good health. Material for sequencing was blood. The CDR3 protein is CSARDSRTVLVHEQYF. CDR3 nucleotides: TGCAGTGCTAGAGACTCCCGGACAGTTCTGGTCCACGAGCAGTACTTC.